The 18 T cell receptor beta chains presented below share a single source sample, sequenced in a study of T cells after yellow fever vaccination. Via MiXCR, TCRdb re-called the 5' RACE reads, giving one row per CDR3 protein. This table holds about 400,000 distinct CDR3 sequences, 6% to 8% found once. Sequencing used PBMCs, obtained 5 days after the yellow fever booster vaccination. The receptors were gathered from a man aged 25-45 years who received the YFV17D yellow fever vaccine.

The chain uses TRBV7-2 and TRBJ2-1, with D perhaps TRBD2 (5 bases). Trimming removed 2 bases from V and 8 bases from J, with 16 bases in between. The CDR3 is 15 amino acids. From germline, CDR1 is SGHTA and CDR2 FQGNSA. The CDR3 DNA reads as TGTGCCAGCAGCTTACTAGCCGAGGTGACCGATGAGCAGTTCTTC. Its protein product is CASSLLAEVTDEQFF.

The chain uses TRBV5-4 and TRBJ2-3; unclear D gene. The V end was cut by 7 bases, the J end by 4 bases, with 19 bases between. CDR1 and CDR2 from the germline V gene are SGHNT and YYREEE (reference sequence). The CDR3 has 15 amino acids. The CDR3 is CASGSGPSTSDTQYF. The CDR3 nucleotides are TGTGCCAGCGGTTCCGGACCTAGTACGTCAGATACGCAGTATTTT.

V usage is TRBV12-3 or TRBV12-4 and J usage is TRBJ2-1; D perhaps matches TRBD2 (5 bases). The CDR3 contains 15 residues. V gave up 7 bases and J gave up 0 bases, with 13 bases separating them. The CDR3 DNA reads TGTGCCAGCAAGAATAGCGTCGCCTCCTACAATGAGCAGTTCTTC. Its protein product is CASKNSVASYNEQFF.

About this clonotype: With a much larger clone just one base away, this may be a read error. This chain links TRBV21-1 with TRBJ2-7; the table's TRBD2 call for D was not verified on the DNA. TRBV21-1 is a pseudogene. The CDR3 has 15 residues. The CDR3 reads CASSVRSGRLYEQYF. CDR3 bases: TGTGCCAGCAGCGTGCGTAGCGGGAGATTGTACGAGCAGTACTTC.

This clonotype was counted only a few times. This rearrangement joins TRBV7-8 to TRBJ2-3, with TRBD2 matching over 14 bases. The V and J ends lost 6 bases and 7 bases, in that order; junction bases with no gene match: 3. The CDR3 covers 14 residues. Germline V gene data show CDR1 as SGHVS and CDR2 as FQNEAQ. DNA for the CDR3: TGTGCCAGCAGTGGGACTAGCGGGAGTTATACGCAGTATTTT. It is translated as CASSGTSGSYTQYF.

The table lists this clonotype with many counts. The V and J genes are TRBV20-1 and TRBJ2-2; the D gene is possibly TRBD1 (7 bases). Looked up from germline, CDR1 is DFQATT and CDR2 is SNEGSKA (reference sequence). V gave up 1 base and J gave up 6 bases, with 15 bases separating them. This CDR3 region has 15 residues. CDR3 residues: CSARGQGGLPGELFF. The CDR3 DNA reads as TGCAGTGCTAGAGGACAGGGAGGTCTCCCCGGGGAGCTGTTTTTT.

V and J are TRBV15 and TRBJ2-1; weak D call: TRBD1 (6 bases). The V gene's germline CDR1 is LNHNV and CDR2 YYDKDF (reference sequence). The CDR3 is 15 residues long. The germline V and J ends were trimmed by 7 bases and 1 base, with 14 bases remaining between them. The CDR3: CATKGDGASYNEQFF. CDR3 nucleotide sequence: TGTGCCACCAAGGGGGACGGGGCTTCCTACAATGAGCAGTTCTTC. Complete variable domain (other parts from reference TRBV15 and TRBJ2-1): DAMVIQNPRYQVTQFGKPVTLSCSQTLNHNVMYWYQQKSSQAPKLLFHYYDKDFNNEADTPDNFQSRRPNTSFCFLDIRSPGLGDTAMYLCATKGDGASYNEQFFGPGTRLTVL.

This clonotype was recorded many times. J is TRBJ2-1 and V is TRBV5-5; 12 bases fit TRBD1. J lost 9 bases, V lost 5 bases, and 15 bases had no gene match. In germline, CDR1 is SGHKS, CDR2 YYEKEE (reference sequence). The CDR3 has 17 amino acids. The CDR3 coding sequence is TGTGCCAGCAGTCCCGATGCCGGGACAGGGGGCCGGGGTGAGCAGTTCTTC. Encoded protein: CASSPDAGTGGRGEQFF.

This clonotype has at least ten counts. This chain uses TRBV19 with TRBJ2-3, with D possibly TRBD2 on 6 matching bases. Germline V gene data show CDR1 as LNHDA and CDR2 as SQIVND (reference sequence). This CDR3 is built from 15 residues. The V gene lost 10 bases and the J gene lost 2 bases, with 19 bases spanning the gap. CDR3: CAIGRGGKDTDTQYF. In nucleotides, the CDR3 is TGTGCCATCGGGAGAGGAGGGAAAGACACAGATACGCAGTATTTT.

This clonotype was seen only a few times. The chain uses TRBV7-2 and TRBJ1-2; D is unclear. The ends were cut back, 5 bases at V and 3 bases at J, with 16 bases in the middle. Germline V gene sequence: CDR1 SGHTA, CDR2 FQGNSA. CDR3 length: 15 residues. CDR3 region: CASSRLGGPDYGYTF. CDR3 in DNA: TGTGCCAGCAGCCGCCTGGGAGGGCCTGACTATGGCTACACCTTC.

Only a few counts were recorded for this clonotype. In nucleotides, the CDR3 is TGCAGCGTCGGGCCCCGGGAGGGTGAGCAGTTCTTC. It specifies CSVGPREGEQFF. V and J are TRBV29-1 and TRBJ2-1; 8 bases are shared with TRBD2. Germline values: CDR1 SQVTM, CDR2 ANQGSEA. V lost 6 bases and J lost 9; bases outside the gene matches: 7. The length of the CDR3 is 12 residues.

V gene TRBV5-1 combines with J gene TRBJ2-3; 8 nucleotides align to TRBD2. CDR3 length: 16 amino acids. Germline V CDR1 and CDR2: SGHRS, YFSETQ. The trim removed 1 base at V and 1 base at J, leaving 5 bases unmatched. The CDR3 DNA reads TGCGCCAGCAGCTTGCGAGGACTAGCCGGCACAGATACGCAGTATTTT. Residues: CASSLRGLAGTDTQYF.

This clonotype was counted a few times. The chain uses TRBV7-6 and TRBJ2-7, with D perhaps TRBD1 or TRBD2 (5 bases each). This CDR3 spans 15 amino acids. Germline V gene data show CDR1 as SGHVS and CDR2 as FNYEAQ. The ends were cut back, 2 bases at V and 3 bases at J, with 14 bases in the middle. CDR3 nucleotides: TGTGCCAGCAGCTTAACGAGGGGTACTAGCTACGAGCAGTACTTC. This sequence encodes CASSLTRGTSYEQYF. Full variable domain (outside the CDR3, taken from reference TRBV7-6 and TRBJ2-7): GAGVSQSPRYKVTKRGQDVALRCDPISGHVSLYWYRQALGQGPEFLTYFNYEAQQDKSGLPNDRFSAERPEGSISTLTIQRTEQRDSAMYRCASSLTRGTSYEQYFGPGTRLTVT.

This clonotype was observed at least ten times. The chain employs TRBV28 and TRBJ2-5, with unresolved D. This CDR3 is 13 amino acids long. The germline gives CDR1 MDHEN, CDR2 SYDVKM. Trimming removed 1 base at V and 3 bases at J, with 6 bases between. This CDR3 reads CASSLSGEETQYF. The CDR3, as DNA: TGTGCCAGCAGTTTATCAGGCGAAGAGACCCAGTACTTC. The full variable domain, completed using reference TRBV28 and TRBJ2-5, is DVKVTQSSRYLVKRTGEKVFLECVQDMDHENMFWYRQDPGLGLRLIYFSYDVKMKEKGDIPEGYSVSREKKERFSLILESASTNQTSMYLCASSLSGEETQYFGPGTRLLVL.

In this sample, this clonotype turned up a few times. The rearrangement joins TRBV30 to TRBJ2-5; no clear D gene. Germline lookup yields CDR1 GTSNPN and CDR2 SVGIG (reference sequence). V was pared by 0 bases and J by 0 bases, with 8 bases between. This CDR3 is 14 amino acids long. CDR3 coding DNA: TGTGCCTGGAGTGTGATGGTGAACCAAGAGACCCAGTACTTC. Its protein product is CAWSVMVNQETQYF.

In DNA form, the CDR3 reads TGTGCCAGCATGAAAGGGGGTTTAGGTGAAAAACTGTTTTTT. Protein: CASMKGGLGEKLFF. This chain joins TRBV12-3 or TRBV12-4 and TRBJ1-4, with D perhaps TRBD1 (6 bases). CDR3 length equals 14 residues. The V and J ends lost 7 bases and 7 bases respectively, with 16 bases between them.

The sample holds many counts of this clonotype. This rearrangement joins TRBV20-1 to TRBJ1-6; unclear D gene. Looked up from germline, CDR1 is DFQATT and CDR2 is SNEGSKA (reference sequence). V was shortened by 6 bases and J by 5 bases, with 14 bases between the two germline ends. The CDR3 covers 14 residues. The CDR3 protein is CSAPAHRDNSPLHF. CDR3 sequence (DNA): TGCAGTGCCCCAGCCCATAGGGATAATTCACCCCTCCACTTT.

This clonotype was seen only a few times. The gene calls are TRBV12-3 or TRBV12-4 and TRBJ1-3; TRBD1 agrees at 7 bases. This CDR3 has 17 amino acids. The V and J ends lost 2 bases and 0 bases, in that order; junction bases with no gene match: 7. CDR3 nucleotide sequence: TGTGCCAGCAGTTTATCTAGGGGGCGGATCTCTGGAAACACCATATATTTT. It yields the protein CASSLSRGRISGNTIYF.